This entry lists 6 T cell receptor beta chains sequenced from one sample in a study of T cell changes during pregnancy in multiple sclerosis. TCRdb's copy holds only in-frame clones and misses some; the assay was immunoSEQ multiplex PCR. This sample has 30,000 or so clones, with about 84% found just once. The input for sequencing was CD8+ T cells from peripheral blood mononuclear cells, taken after pregnancy. The receptors come from a female donor with multiple sclerosis, enrolled in a pregnancy study.

The table lists this clone with a few counts. The rearrangement joins TRBV27 to TRBJ2-7; D uncertain. The CDR3 runs to 14 residues. With 2 bases removed from V and 3 bases from J, the gap between germline ends came to 11 bases. Germline CDR1 is MNHEY and CDR2 is SMNVEV (reference sequence). For the CDR3, the DNA is TGTGCCAGCAGTTTACGGCGGAGTAACTACGAGCAGTACTTC. Its translation is CASSLRRSNYEQYF.

The chain uses TRBV6-5 and TRBJ1-6; TRBD1 is a possible D gene (5 bases). CDR1 and CDR2 from the germline V gene are MNHEY and SVGAGI. Trimming removed 0 bases at V and 10 bases at J, with 16 bases between. The CDR3 loop spans 16 amino acids. The CDR3 nucleotides are TGTGCCAGCAGTTACTCGATTCCGGCAGGGATATCACCCCTCCACTTT. Amino acids: CASSYSIPAGISPLHF.

The chain has TRBV10-2 and TRBJ1-1; D possibly corresponds to TRBD1 (5 bases). The CDR3 sequence is 15 residues long. Trimming shortened V by 4 bases and J by 1 base, and 13 bases separated the two germline ends. Germline CDR1 reads WSHSY; CDR2 reads SAAADI. The CDR3 DNA reads as TGCGCCAGCAGTGGCATAAGTCAGGGGAACACTGAAGCTTTCTTT. Its translation: CASSGISQGNTEAFF.

The rearrangement joins TRBV5-1 to TRBJ2-5; TRBD1 matches 9 bases. CDR1 and CDR2 (germline): SGHRS, YFSETQ. V was pared by 0 bases and J by 4 bases, with 4 bases of the junction left unmatched. CDR3 length equals 15 residues. CDR3 nucleotide sequence: TGCGCCAGCAGCTTGGAGGGGACAGGGCGAGAGACCCAGTACTTC. Its translation is CASSLEGTGRETQYF.

The chain is built from TRBV4-3 and TRBJ2-7; tentatively, D is TRBD1 (6 bases). The CDR3 loop spans 16 amino acids. From germline, CDR1 is LGHNA and CDR2 YSLEER. Between the trimmed V and J ends, which lost 4 bases and 2 bases, there was a span of 18 bases. For the CDR3, the DNA is TGCGCCAGCAGCCCGGCTCCCAGGGGTTCCCCCTACGAGCAGTACTTC. Protein product: CASSPAPRGSPYEQYF.

The chain uses TRBV30 and TRBJ2-5; D is unresolved. V lost 6 bases and J lost 4, with 12 bases in between. The CDR3 sequence is 12 residues long. The germline gives CDR1 GTSNPN, CDR2 SVGIG (reference sequence). CDR3 bases: TGTGCCTGTAATTTATTGTCAGAGACCCAGTACTTC. This translates into CACNLLSETQYF.